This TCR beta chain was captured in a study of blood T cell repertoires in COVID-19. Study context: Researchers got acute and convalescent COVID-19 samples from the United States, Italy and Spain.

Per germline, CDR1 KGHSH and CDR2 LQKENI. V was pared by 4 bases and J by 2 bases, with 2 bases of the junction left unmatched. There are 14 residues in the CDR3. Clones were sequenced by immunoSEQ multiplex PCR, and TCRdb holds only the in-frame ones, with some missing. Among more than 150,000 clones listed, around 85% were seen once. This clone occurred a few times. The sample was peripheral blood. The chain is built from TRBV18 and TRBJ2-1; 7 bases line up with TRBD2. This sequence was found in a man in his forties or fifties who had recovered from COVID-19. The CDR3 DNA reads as TGTGCCAGCTCACTGGGAGGGGCCTACAATGAGCAGTTCTTC. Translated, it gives CASSLGGAYNEQFF.